Included here is one TCR beta chain sequence, with context. These data come from a study of CD8 T cells in Susac syndrome. Reverse transcription of roughly 0.5 to 1 ug RNA was carried out with random hexamers. TCRdb re-derived calls from the immunoSEQ multiplex PCR reads in MiXCR, one entry per CDR3 protein. The sample shows 150,000 to 200,000 distinct CDR3 sequences, 90% to 95% of them seen only once. CDR3 length: 14 residues. The germline gives CDR1 SGHTA, CDR2 FQGNSA. V dropped 1 base and J dropped 9 bases, with 13 bases sitting between them. This clonotype originated in a human donor in good health. Input material: CD4+ T cells from PBMCs. The chain employs TRBV7-2 and TRBJ2-1; D gene ambiguous. CDR3 DNA sequence: TGTGCCAGCAGCTTAGAAGGGTCCGGCGGTGAGCAGTTCTTC. Amino acid sequence: CASSLEGSGGEQFF.